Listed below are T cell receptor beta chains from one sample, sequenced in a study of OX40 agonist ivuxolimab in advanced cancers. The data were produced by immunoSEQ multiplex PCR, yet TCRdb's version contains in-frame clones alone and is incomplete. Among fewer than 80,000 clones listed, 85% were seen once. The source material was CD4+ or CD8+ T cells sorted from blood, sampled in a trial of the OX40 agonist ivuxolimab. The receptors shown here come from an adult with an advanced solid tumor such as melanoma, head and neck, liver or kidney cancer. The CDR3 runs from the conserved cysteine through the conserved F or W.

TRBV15,CATSREGSGRPNTGELFF
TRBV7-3,CASSFGTSSYEQYF
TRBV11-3,CASSSVGTGYGGEQFF
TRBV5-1,CASSLGRNSYEQYF
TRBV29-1,CSADRGPGYEQYF
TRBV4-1,CASSPLLGELFF
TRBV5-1,CASSFPGGSYNEQFF
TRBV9,CASSVSGAETQYF
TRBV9,CASSVGEPPNTEAFF
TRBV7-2,CASKPPYSDHEQYF
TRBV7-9,CASSLEQVGYEQYF
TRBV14,CASSQARSQTEAFF
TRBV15,CATSRGQVRNEQFF
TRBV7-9,CASSTDAGELFF
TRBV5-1,CASRQTGGIENIQYF
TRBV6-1,CASSPFNYEQYF
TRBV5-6,CASSLAGLVWGRGTDTQYF